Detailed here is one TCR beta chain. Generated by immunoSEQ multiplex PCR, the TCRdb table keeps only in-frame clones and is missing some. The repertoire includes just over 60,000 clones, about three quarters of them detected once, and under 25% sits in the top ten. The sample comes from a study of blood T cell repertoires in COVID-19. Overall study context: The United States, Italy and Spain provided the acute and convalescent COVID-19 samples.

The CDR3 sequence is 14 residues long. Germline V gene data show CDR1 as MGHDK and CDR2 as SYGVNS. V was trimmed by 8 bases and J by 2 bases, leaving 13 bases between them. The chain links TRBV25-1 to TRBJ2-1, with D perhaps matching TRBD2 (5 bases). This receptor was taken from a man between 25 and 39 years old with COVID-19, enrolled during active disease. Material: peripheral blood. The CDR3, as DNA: TGTGCCAGCCGCGGGCTGTCCCCCTACAATGAGCAGTTCTTC. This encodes CASRGLSPYNEQFF.